This T cell receptor (beta chain) was sequenced for a study of early T cells in non-severe SARS-CoV-2 infection. J lost 6 bases, V lost 4 bases, and 4 bases had no gene match. The CDR3 is made up of 15 amino acids. Germline CDR1 reads SGHNT; CDR2 reads YENEEA. Separate cDNA molecules each had unique molecular identifiers attached to them. Using its own MiXCR run on the 5' RACE reads, TCRdb lists one record per CDR3 protein. The sample has tens of thousands of distinct CDR3 sequences, about 13% seen once. V and J are TRBV11-3 and TRBJ1-5; 12 bases agree with TRBD1. The sequence was obtained from an adult who was a healthcare worker with PCR-confirmed SARS-CoV-2 infection or an uninfected control (not recorded which). The sequencing here drew on whole blood, taken at baseline. CDR3 DNA sequence: TGTGCCAGCAGCTCCGGGACAGGGGGCGTTCAGCCCCAGCATTTT. Amino acid sequence: CASSSGTGGVQPQHF.